This passage covers 15 T cell receptor beta chains from one sample sequenced in a study of T cell repertoires in aging, cancer and after chemotherapy. The template was genomic DNA from peripheral blood, not RNA. A mixed TRB-A/B primer pool amplified rearranged TRB by multiplex touch-down PCR. MiXCR, run by TCRdb on the multiplex PCR reads, gives a single entry per CDR3 protein. The sample has under 8,000 distinct CDR3 sequences, about 50% seen once; the top ten hold under 2%. The specimen was blood. The receptor set was obtained from a human donor with a solid tumor.

V is TRBV5-4 and J is TRBJ2-5; 16 bases align to TRBD2. With V trimmed by 0 bases and J by 6 bases, 5 bases remained unmatched. The CDR3 spans 17 residues. Germline loops: CDR1 SGHNT, CDR2 YYREEE (reference sequence). CDR3 sequence (DNA): TGTGCCAGCAGCTTGGTTGGGACTAGCGGGAGGGCAAAGACCCAGTACTTC. Translated: CASSLVGTSGRAKTQYF.

The rearrangement uses TRBV10-2 and TRBJ2-1, with D perhaps being TRBD1 or TRBD2 (7 bases each). Trimming shortened V by 6 bases and J by 8 bases, and 17 bases separated the two germline ends. The CDR3 is 14 residues long. Looked up from germline, CDR1 is WSHSY and CDR2 is SAAADI. CDR3 DNA sequence: TGCGCCAGCAGCCAGACAGGGAGGGAGGATGAGCAGTTCTTC. Amino acid sequence: CASSQTGREDEQFF.

CDR3 DNA sequence: TGTGCCAGTAGTTCGGGACTAGCGGGAGGGTTATACAATGAGCAGTTCTTC. Translated: CASSSGLAGGLYNEQFF. V and J are TRBV19 and TRBJ2-1; 16 bases align to TRBD2. Trimming cost V 5 bases and J 4 bases; bases outside gene matches: 5. Germline lookup yields CDR1 LNHDA and CDR2 SQIVND (reference sequence). The CDR3 length is 17 residues.

This clonotype was seen just once. J is TRBJ2-7 and V is TRBV27; tentatively, D is TRBD1 or TRBD2 (5 bases each). Germline V CDR1 and CDR2: MNHEY, SMNVEV (reference sequence). V was shortened by 3 bases and J by 0 bases, with 12 bases between the two germline ends. The length of the CDR3 is 15 residues. The CDR3: CASSLTPGLSYEQYF. Here the CDR3 DNA reads TGTGCCAGCAGTTTGACACCGGGGCTCTCCTACGAGCAGTACTTC.

The chain carries TRBV6-5 and TRBJ2-7; 8 positions match TRBD1. V lost 6 bases, J lost 6 bases, and 4 bases stayed unmatched. Looked up from germline, CDR1 is MNHEY and CDR2 is SVGAGI. The CDR3 extends over 12 amino acids. The CDR3 spells CASSLTGVEQYF. Here the CDR3 DNA reads TGTGCCAGCAGCCTGACAGGGGTCGAGCAGTACTTC.

This chain connects TRBV6-6 to TRBJ1-3; a weak D match, TRBD1 (6 bases). V was pared by 10 bases and J by 2 bases, with 12 bases between. Germline V gene lookup returns CDR1 MNHNY and CDR2 SVGAGI (reference sequence). This CDR3 region has 13 residues. The CDR3 DNA reads as TGTGCCACTTTACAGGGTCCTGGAAACACCATATATTTT. This translates into CATLQGPGNTIYF.

This clonotype was seen more than once but under ten times. The rearrangement uses TRBV7-9 and TRBJ2-6; D is possibly TRBD1 or TRBD2 (7 bases each). This CDR3 region has 20 residues. The V end was cut by 1 base, the J end by 0 bases, with 19 bases between. Germline V lookup: CDR1 SEHNR, CDR2 FQNEAQ (reference sequence). The CDR3 spells CASSLDGDREGDSGANVLTF. CDR3 DNA: TGTGCCAGCAGCTTAGATGGTGACAGGGAGGGAGACTCTGGGGCCAACGTCCTGACTTTC.

The chain uses TRBV10-3 and TRBJ2-7; D may match TRBD1 or TRBD2 (5 bases each). Germline V gene data show CDR1 as ENHRY and CDR2 as SYGVKD. V was pared by 2 bases and J by 3 bases, with 11 bases between. This CDR3 contains 14 residues. In DNA form, the CDR3 reads TGTGCCATCAGTGAGGGGGGAAGAGGCTACGAGCAGTACTTC. This gives the protein CAISEGGRGYEQYF.

The gene calls are TRBV6-5 and TRBJ1-4; D may be TRBD1 (5 bases). Germline V gene lookup returns CDR1 MNHEY and CDR2 SVGAGI. This CDR3 is built from 15 residues. Trimming cost V 2 bases and J 9 bases, with 16 bases left between them. This CDR3 reads CASSYLGQGAQKLFF. The CDR3 DNA sequence: TGTGCCAGCAGTTACCTAGGGCAGGGCGCCCAAAAACTGTTTTTT.

This clonotype has more than one count but fewer than ten. The chain is built from TRBV6-5 and TRBJ1-2, with TRBD1 as a possible D gene (5 bases). This CDR3 is 16 amino acids long. V gave up 6 bases and J gave up 6 bases, with 23 bases separating them. Per germline, CDR1 MNHEY and CDR2 SVGAGI. Here the CDR3 DNA reads TGTGCCAGCAGCCCGACCAGCTGGTCCGGGGCTAATGGCTACACCTTC. Translated, it gives CASSPTSWSGANGYTF.

This chain joins TRBV6-5 and TRBJ2-7; D call uncertain. Germline lookup yields CDR1 MNHEY and CDR2 SVGAGI. V was cut by 0 bases and J by 5 bases, with 17 bases left in between. CDR3 length: 16 amino acids. CDR3 DNA: TGTGCCAGCAGTTACTCGGGATTAGAGGTGGGCCACGAGCAGTACTTC. Amino acid sequence: CASSYSGLEVGHEQYF.

The V call is TRBV6-1, the J call TRBJ2-7; D is undetermined. The CDR3 length is 11 residues. V was pared by 5 bases and J by 4 bases, with 6 bases between. The germline CDR1 and CDR2 sequences are MNHNS and SASEGT. This CDR3 is CASSKRYEQYF. In DNA, the CDR3 is TGTGCCAGCAGTAAAAGGTACGAGCAGTACTTC.

The chain is built from TRBV28 and TRBJ1-5; weak D call: TRBD1 (6 bases). The V end was cut by 5 bases, the J end by 7 bases, with 18 bases between. CDR1 and CDR2 (germline): MDHEN, SYDVKM. This CDR3 has 15 residues. The CDR3 sequence: CASSPGHSGSQPQHF. DNA for the CDR3: TGTGCCAGCAGTCCGGGACATTCTGGCTCCCAGCCCCAGCATTTT.

This chain uses TRBV6-6 with TRBJ1-1; 8 bases line up with TRBD1. This CDR3 region has 13 residues. Germline loops: CDR1 MNHNY, CDR2 SVGAGI (reference sequence). V shed 11 bases, J shed 4 bases, and the junction held 9 bases outside the gene matches. The CDR3 spells CAGRQGQFTEAFF. CDR3 nucleotide sequence: TGTGCCGGACGACAGGGGCAGTTCACTGAAGCTTTCTTT.

This chain joins TRBV7-3 and TRBJ2-1, with D possibly matching TRBD2 (6 bases). Germline CDR1 reads SGHTA; CDR2 reads FQGTGA. CDR3 length equals 19 residues. Trimming left V 3 bases short and J 2 bases short, with 23 bases between. The CDR3 loop is CASSLGSKVSGTPYNEQFF. The CDR3 DNA is TGTGCCAGCAGCTTGGGGTCCAAAGTTAGCGGAACCCCCTACAATGAGCAGTTCTTC. Looking up the rest from reference TRBV7-3 and TRBJ2-1 gives the full variable domain: GAGVSQTPSNKVTEKGKYVELRCDPISGHTALYWYRQSLGQGPEFLIYFQGTGAADDSGLPNDRFFAVRPEGSVSTLKIQRTERGDSAVYLCASSLGSKVSGTPYNEQFFGPGTRLTVL.